This entry lists 18 T cell receptor beta chains sequenced from one sample in a study of early T cells in non-severe SARS-CoV-2 infection. From the 5' RACE reads, TCRdb called clonotypes with MiXCR, one entry per CDR3 protein. This table holds more than 55,000 distinct CDR3 sequences, approximately 4.6% found once. The specimen comprised whole blood, sampled at baseline. The receptors come from an adult who was a healthcare worker with PCR-confirmed SARS-CoV-2 infection or an uninfected control (not recorded which). The donor label of this sample is uncertain.

This clonotype has ten or more counts. The rearrangement uses TRBV6-5 and TRBJ1-1; TRBD1 might be the D (5 bases). This CDR3 has 13 amino acids. The V and J ends lost 5 bases and 0 bases respectively, with 7 bases between them. Germline lookup yields CDR1 MNHEY and CDR2 SVGAGI. The CDR3 is CASSGGVNTEAFF. CDR3 nucleotide sequence: TGTGCCAGCAGTGGGGGGGTGAACACTGAAGCTTTCTTT.

This clonotype has a handful of counts. The rearrangement links TRBV7-9 to TRBJ2-7, with D possibly matching TRBD1 (6 bases). With 5 bases removed from V and 6 bases from J, the gap between germline ends came to 17 bases. Germline CDR1 and CDR2: SEHNR and FQNEAQ (reference sequence). This CDR3 is 14 amino acids long. In DNA form, the CDR3 reads TGTGCCAGCAGCGCGGCGACAGGTTATCCCGAGCAGTACTTC. Translating it yields CASSAATGYPEQYF.

This clonotype has ten or more counts. The chain has TRBV5-1 and TRBJ2-3; the D gene could be TRBD1 or TRBD2 (5 bases each). The CDR3 totals 15 residues. The V gene's germline CDR1 is SGHRS and CDR2 YFSETQ. Trimming took off 4 bases at V and 2 bases at J, with 14 bases between the two ends. Here the CDR3 reads CASSLLGTDTDTQYF. Written as DNA, the CDR3 is TGCGCCAGCAGCCTATTGGGGACGGACACAGATACGCAGTATTTT. The variable domain in full, with the rest retrieved from reference TRBV5-1 and TRBJ2-3, is KAGVTQTPRYLIKTRGQQVTLSCSPISGHRSVSWYQQTPGQGLQFLFEYFSETQRNKGNFPGRFSGRQFSNSRSEMNVSTLELGDSALYLCASSLLGTDTDTQYFGPGTRLTVL.

The rearrangement uses TRBV11-2 and TRBJ2-2; the match to TRBD1 covers 10 bases. CDR1 and CDR2 from the germline V gene are SGHAT and FQNNGV. CDR3 size: 17 residues. With V trimmed by 4 bases and J by 4 bases, 9 bases remained unmatched. CDR3 sequence: CASSYFSWTGGTGELFF. The DNA for the CDR3 is TGTGCCAGCAGCTATTTTTCGTGGACAGGGGGCACCGGGGAGCTGTTTTTT. The complete variable domain, with remaining parts taken from reference TRBV11-2 and TRBJ2-2, reads EAGVAQSPRYKIIEKRQSVAFWCNPISGHATLYWYQQILGQGPKLLIQFQNNGVVDDSQLPKDRFSAERLKGVDSTLKIQPAKLEDSAVYLCASSYFSWTGGTGELFFGEGSRLTVL.

This clonotype was found many times. This sequence joins TRBV20-1 and TRBJ1-6; the D gene is possibly TRBD1 (5 bases). Germline loops: CDR1 DFQATT, CDR2 SNEGSKA (reference sequence). Trimming removed 3 bases at V and 10 bases at J, with 13 bases between. This CDR3 is built from 13 residues. The CDR3 nucleotides read TGCAGTGCTAGTACCAGGGCCAACTCACCCCTCCACTTT. This encodes CSASTRANSPLHF.

This clonotype was counted at least ten times. V is TRBV6-5 and J is TRBJ1-4; TRBD1 matches 9 bases. J was trimmed by 8 bases and V by 7 bases; bases with no gene match: 5. This CDR3 region has 13 residues. Looked up from germline, CDR1 is MNHEY and CDR2 is SVGAGI. The CDR3 DNA is TGTGCCAGCAAACGGACAGGGGTGGAAAAACTGTTTTTT. Amino acid sequence: CASKRTGVEKLFF.

This clonotype was seen ten or more times. The chain combines TRBV12-3 or TRBV12-4 with TRBJ1-1; D possibly corresponds to TRBD1 (5 bases). V gave up 3 bases and J gave up 3 bases, with 8 bases separating them. CDR3 size: 13 residues. The CDR3 is CASSLQGDTEAFF. The CDR3 coding sequence is TGTGCCAGCAGTTTGCAGGGAGACACTGAAGCTTTCTTT.

The rearrangement uses TRBV11-1 and TRBJ2-7, with D uncertain. Germline V gene data show CDR1 as SGHAT and CDR2 as FQDESV (reference sequence). The V end lost 5 bases, the J end lost 6 bases, and 8 bases lay between the germline ends. CDR3 length equals 11 residues. CDR3 nucleotides: TGTGCCAGCAGCACGTATTTCGAGCAGTACTTC. Protein: CASSTYFEQYF.

The chain recombines TRBV7-2 with TRBJ2-7, with 7 bases aligning to TRBD2. This CDR3 has 18 amino acids. Germline assignment: CDR1 SGHTA and CDR2 FQGNSA. The trim removed 2 bases at V and 0 bases at J, leaving 13 bases unmatched. The CDR3 reads CASSLSPQTSRSSYEQYF. As DNA, the CDR3 is TGTGCCAGCAGCTTATCCCCCCAGACTAGCAGGAGCTCCTACGAGCAGTACTTC.

This clonotype was seen ten or more times. The gene calls are TRBV27 and TRBJ2-7; D is unresolved. The length of the CDR3 is 13 residues. Germline CDR1 and CDR2: MNHEY and SMNVEV (reference sequence). Trimming shortened V by 5 bases and J by 2 bases, and 10 bases separated the two germline ends. CDR3 sequence reads: CASSPRAAYEQYF. DNA for the CDR3: TGTGCCAGCAGTCCTCGGGCCGCCTACGAGCAGTACTTC.

The rearrangement uses TRBV6-1 and TRBJ2-7; D unresolved. Germline lookup yields CDR1 MNHNS and CDR2 SASEGT. This CDR3 is 15 amino acids long. V was trimmed by 1 base and J by 7 bases, leaving 17 bases between them. The CDR3 nucleotides read TGTGCCAGCAGTGAAGTGGAAGCCCGAGCTAGAGAGCAGTACTTC. Translating gives CASSEVEARAREQYF.

This clonotype was found many times. This chain connects TRBV29-1 to TRBJ1-1; TRBD1 aligns across 11 bases. The germline V gene encodes CDR1 SQVTM and CDR2 ANQGSEA. This CDR3 is built from 13 residues. The junction had 5 bases not matched to a gene; V was cut back by 6 bases and J by 5 bases. The CDR3 coding sequence is TGCAGCGTGGACAGGGGGCCGGGGACTGAAGCTTTCTTT. Amino acid sequence: CSVDRGPGTEAFF.

This clonotype appeared many times. The chain couples TRBV25-1 to TRBJ2-1; 8 nucleotides match TRBD1. The CDR3 sequence is 13 residues long. J lost 8 bases, V lost 7 bases, and 7 bases had no gene match. Germline values: CDR1 MGHDK, CDR2 SYGVNS. The CDR3 bases are TGTGCCAGCAATCAGGGGGCTTGGGATGAGCAGTTCTTC. Its translation is CASNQGAWDEQFF. Combining the CDR3 with reference TRBV25-1 and TRBJ2-1 gives the whole variable domain EADIYQTPRYLVIGTGKKITLECSQTMGHDKMYWYQQDPGMELHLIHYSYGVNSTEKGDLSSESTVSRIRTEHFPLTLESARPSHTSQYLCASNQGAWDEQFFGPGTRLTVL.

The rearrangement uses TRBV30 and TRBJ1-3; 7 bases align to TRBD1. Trimming took 3 bases from V and 0 from J; bases not matched to a gene: 11. The CDR3 totals 17 residues. Germline CDR1 reads GTSNPN; CDR2 reads SVGIG (reference sequence). CDR3 residues: CAWSPEGQTFSGNTIYF. The CDR3 DNA reads TGTGCCTGGAGCCCGGAGGGACAGACCTTCTCTGGAAACACCATATATTTT.

This clonotype was recorded at least ten times. V gene TRBV18 combines with J gene TRBJ2-3; no definite D call. Trimming pared 0 bases from V and 1 base from J, leaving 8 bases between. CDR3 length: 15 residues. Germline values: CDR1 KGHSH, CDR2 LQKENI. The CDR3 reads CASSPPSVGTDTQYF. As DNA, the CDR3 is TGTGCCAGCTCACCACCGTCTGTGGGCACAGATACGCAGTATTTT.

The sample holds many counts of this clonotype. V is TRBV25-1 and J is TRBJ2-5; D perhaps matches TRBD1 (6 bases). This CDR3 comprises 12 residues. Germline loops: CDR1 MGHDK, CDR2 SYGVNS. Trimming cost V 5 bases and J 5 bases, with 9 bases left between them. CDR3 nucleotides: TGTGCCAGCAGTCAGGGGTTGGAGACCCAGTACTTC. Its translation is CASSQGLETQYF. The variable domain in full, completed from reference TRBV25-1 and TRBJ2-5, reads EADIYQTPRYLVIGTGKKITLECSQTMGHDKMYWYQQDPGMELHLIHYSYGVNSTEKGDLSSESTVSRIRTEHFPLTLESARPSHTSQYLCASSQGLETQYFGPGTRLLVL.

The chain employs TRBV6-1 and TRBJ1-5, with unresolved D. CDR1 and CDR2 from the germline V gene are MNHNS and SASEGT. The CDR3 loop spans 13 amino acids. Trimming took off 8 bases at V and 1 base at J, with 9 bases between the two ends. CDR3: CASVRWSNQPQHF. For the CDR3, the DNA is TGTGCCAGCGTGAGGTGGAGCAATCAGCCCCAGCATTTT.

The table lists this clonotype with a few counts. This chain links TRBV12-3 or TRBV12-4 with TRBJ2-1; D unclear. The germline V and J ends were trimmed by 4 bases and 6 bases, with 16 bases remaining between them. This CDR3 has 15 amino acids. The CDR3 protein is CASSSRRPPSNEQFF. In DNA, the CDR3 is TGTGCCAGCAGTTCAAGGCGCCCTCCAAGCAATGAGCAGTTCTTC.